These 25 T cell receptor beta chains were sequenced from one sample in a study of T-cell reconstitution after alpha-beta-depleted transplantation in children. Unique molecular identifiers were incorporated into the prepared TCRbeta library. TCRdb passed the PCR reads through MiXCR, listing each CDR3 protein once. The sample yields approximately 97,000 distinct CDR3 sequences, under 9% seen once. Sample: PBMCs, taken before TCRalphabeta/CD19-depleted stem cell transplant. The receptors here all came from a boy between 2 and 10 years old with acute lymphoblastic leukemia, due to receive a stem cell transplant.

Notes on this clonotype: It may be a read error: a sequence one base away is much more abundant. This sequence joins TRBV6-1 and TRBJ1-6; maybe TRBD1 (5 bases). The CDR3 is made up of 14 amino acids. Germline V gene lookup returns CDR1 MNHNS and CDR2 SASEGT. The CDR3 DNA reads TGTCCCAGCAGTGCCGGGACTGACAATTCACCCCTCCACTTT. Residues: CPSSAGTDNSPLHF.

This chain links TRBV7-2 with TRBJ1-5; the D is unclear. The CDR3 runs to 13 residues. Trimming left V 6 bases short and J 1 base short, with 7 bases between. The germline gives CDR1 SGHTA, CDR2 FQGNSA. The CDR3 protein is CASSYHSNQPQHF. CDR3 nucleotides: TGTGCCAGCAGTTATCACAGCAATCAGCCCCAGCATTTT. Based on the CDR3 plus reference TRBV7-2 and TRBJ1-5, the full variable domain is GAGVSQSPSNKVTEKGKDVELRCDPISGHTALYWYRQSLGQGLEFLIYFQGNSAPDKSGLPSDRFSAERTGGSVSTLTIQRTQQEDSAVYLCASSYHSNQPQHFGDGTRLSIL.

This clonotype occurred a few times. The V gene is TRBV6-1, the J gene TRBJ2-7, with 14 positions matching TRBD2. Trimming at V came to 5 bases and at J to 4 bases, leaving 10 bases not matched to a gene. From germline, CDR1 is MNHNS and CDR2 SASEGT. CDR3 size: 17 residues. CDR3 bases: TGTGCCAGCAGTCGTCCGGGACTAGCGGGGGAAAGATACGAGCAGTACTTC. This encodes CASSRPGLAGERYEQYF.

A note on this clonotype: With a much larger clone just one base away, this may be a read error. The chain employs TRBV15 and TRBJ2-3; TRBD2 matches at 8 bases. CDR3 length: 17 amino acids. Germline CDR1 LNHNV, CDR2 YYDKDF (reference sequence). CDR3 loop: CAASRDGPRGAKNTQYF. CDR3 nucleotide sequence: TGTGCCGCCAGCAGAGATGGCCCGCGGGGGGCGAAAAATACGCAGTATTTT.

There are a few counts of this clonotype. The CDR3 sequence is CASSPVGGAADTQYF. CDR3 nucleotide sequence: TGTGCCAGCAGCCCCGTGGGGGGGGCGGCAGATACGCAGTATTTT. The chain is built from TRBV7-9 and TRBJ2-3; D might be TRBD2 (7 bases). CDR3 size: 15 residues. Germline loops: CDR1 SEHNR, CDR2 FQNEAQ (reference sequence). Trimming cost V 5 bases and J 4 bases, with 16 bases left between them.

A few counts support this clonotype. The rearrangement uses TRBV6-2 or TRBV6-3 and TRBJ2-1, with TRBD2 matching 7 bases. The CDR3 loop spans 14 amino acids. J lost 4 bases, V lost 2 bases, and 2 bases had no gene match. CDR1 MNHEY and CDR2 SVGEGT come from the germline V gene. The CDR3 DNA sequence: TGTGCCAGCAGTTACGGGGGGGAATACAATGAGCAGTTCTTC. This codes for CASSYGGEYNEQFF.

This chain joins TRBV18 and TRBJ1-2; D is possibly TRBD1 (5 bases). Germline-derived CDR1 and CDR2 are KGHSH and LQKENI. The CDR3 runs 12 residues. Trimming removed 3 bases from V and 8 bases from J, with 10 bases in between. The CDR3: CASSPPGEGYTF. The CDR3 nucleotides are TGTGCCAGCTCACCTCCGGGGGAAGGCTACACCTTC.

The CDR3 DNA follows: TGTGCCAGCAGCCCGACACAGTACCAAGAGACCCAGTACTTC. Residues: CASSPTQYQETQYF. The rearrangement uses TRBV7-6 and TRBJ2-5; the D is unclear. Per the germline V gene, CDR1 is SGHVS and CDR2 is FNYEAQ. V was pared by 5 bases and J by 0 bases, with 10 bases between. The CDR3 contains 14 residues.

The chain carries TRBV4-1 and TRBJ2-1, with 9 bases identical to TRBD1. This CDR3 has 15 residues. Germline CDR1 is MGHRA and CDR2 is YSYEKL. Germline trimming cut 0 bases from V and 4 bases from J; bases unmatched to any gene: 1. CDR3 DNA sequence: TGCGCCAGCAGCCAAGAGGACAGGGGATACAATGAGCAGTTCTTC. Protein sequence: CASSQEDRGYNEQFF.

The CDR3 loop reads CASTAEAGSNQPQHF. The CDR3 nucleotides are TGTGCCAGCACAGCAGAGGCAGGTAGCAATCAGCCCCAGCATTTT. The chain has TRBV2 and TRBJ1-5; unclear D gene. The germline V gene has CDR1 SNHLY and CDR2 FYNNEI. V was clipped by 7 bases and J by 0 bases, with 13 bases between them. This CDR3 contains 15 residues. The full variable domain, with the rest looked up from reference TRBV2 and TRBJ1-5, is EPEVTQTPSHQVTQMGQEVILRCVPISNHLYFYWYRQILGQKVEFLVSFYNNEISEKSEIFDDQFSVERPDGSNFTLKIRSTKLEDSAMYFCASTAEAGSNQPQHFGDGTRLSIL.

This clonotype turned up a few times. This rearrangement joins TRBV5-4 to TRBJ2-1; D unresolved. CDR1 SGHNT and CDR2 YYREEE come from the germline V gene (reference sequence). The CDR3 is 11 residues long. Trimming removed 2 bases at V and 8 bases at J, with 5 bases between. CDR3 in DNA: TGTGCCAGCAGCTTATGGGATGAGCAGTTCTTC. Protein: CASSLWDEQFF. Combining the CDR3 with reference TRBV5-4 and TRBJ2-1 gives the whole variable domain ETGVTQSPTHLIKTRGQQVTLRCSSQSGHNTVSWYQQALGQGPQFIFQYYREEENGRGNFPPRFSGLQFPNYSSELNVNALELDDSALYLCASSLWDEQFFGPGTRLTVL.

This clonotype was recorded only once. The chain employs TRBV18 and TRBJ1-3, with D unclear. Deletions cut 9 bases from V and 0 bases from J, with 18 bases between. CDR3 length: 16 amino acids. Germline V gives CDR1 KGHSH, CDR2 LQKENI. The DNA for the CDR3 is TGTGCCAGATCAACAACCCCTGCCTCCTCTGGAAACACCATATATTTT. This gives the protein CARSTTPASSGNTIYF.

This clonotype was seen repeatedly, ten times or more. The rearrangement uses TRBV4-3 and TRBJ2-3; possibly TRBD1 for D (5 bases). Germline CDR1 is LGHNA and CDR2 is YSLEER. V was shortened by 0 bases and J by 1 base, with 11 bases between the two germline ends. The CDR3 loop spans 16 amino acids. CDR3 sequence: CASSQDPGKGTDTQYF. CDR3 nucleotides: TGCGCCAGCAGCCAAGATCCAGGGAAGGGCACAGATACGCAGTATTTT.

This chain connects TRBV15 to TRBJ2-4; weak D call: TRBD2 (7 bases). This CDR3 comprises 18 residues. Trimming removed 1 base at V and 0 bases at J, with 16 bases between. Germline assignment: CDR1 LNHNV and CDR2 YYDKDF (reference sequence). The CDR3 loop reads CATSRGGGVTVAKNIQYF. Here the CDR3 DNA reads TGTGCCACCAGCAGAGGCGGGGGCGTCACAGTAGCCAAAAACATTCAGTACTTC. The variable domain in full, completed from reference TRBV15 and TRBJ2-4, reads DAMVIQNPRYQVTQFGKPVTLSCSQTLNHNVMYWYQQKSSQAPKLLFHYYDKDFNNEADTPDNFQSRRPNTSFCFLDIRSPGLGDTAMYLCATSRGGGVTVAKNIQYFGAGTRLSVL.

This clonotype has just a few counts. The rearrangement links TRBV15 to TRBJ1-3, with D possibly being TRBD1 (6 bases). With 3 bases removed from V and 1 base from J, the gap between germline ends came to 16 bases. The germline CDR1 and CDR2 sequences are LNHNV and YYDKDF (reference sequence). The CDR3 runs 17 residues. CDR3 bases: TGTGCCACCAGCAGGGATAAACAGGGATGGTCTGGAAACACCATATATTTT. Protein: CATSRDKQGWSGNTIYF.

CDR3: CASSLGSGAYSPLHF. As DNA, the CDR3 is TGTGCCAGCAGCTTGGGGTCGGGGGCATATTCACCCCTCCACTTT. The chain uses TRBV5-6 and TRBJ1-6, with a tentative D call TRBD1 (6 bases). V lost 0 bases and J 8 bases, leaving 12 bases between the germline ends. Germline V lookup: CDR1 SGHDT, CDR2 YYEEEE. The CDR3 runs 15 residues.

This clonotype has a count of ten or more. The CDR3 nucleotides read TGTGCCAGCAGCCGCCGAAGGGGAGGAATGAGAGGCTACACCTTC. Protein sequence: CASSRRRGGMRGYTF. The chain carries TRBV7-9 and TRBJ1-2; D is perhaps TRBD1 (5 bases). The V end was cut by 5 bases, the J end by 8 bases, with 21 bases between. Germline V gene data show CDR1 as SEHNR and CDR2 as FQNEAQ (reference sequence). The CDR3 is 15 amino acids.

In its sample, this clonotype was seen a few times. CDR3 amino acids: CSARDQRNRFHEQYF. CDR3 DNA: TGCAGTGCTAGAGATCAACGGAACAGGTTCCACGAGCAGTACTTC. This sequence joins TRBV20-1 and TRBJ2-7; weak D call: TRBD1 (5 bases). Germline loops: CDR1 DFQATT, CDR2 SNEGSKA (reference sequence). The V end was cut by 0 bases, the J end by 5 bases, with 17 bases between. The CDR3 has 15 amino acids.

The CDR3 loop is CASSVGRVETQYF. The DNA for the CDR3 is TGTGCCAGCAGCGTAGGGCGGGTGGAGACCCAGTACTTC. This chain uses TRBV9 with TRBJ2-5; D is possibly TRBD2 (5 bases). Germline values: CDR1 SGDLS, CDR2 YYNGEE. The CDR3 contains 13 residues. Trimming removed 0 bases at V and 5 bases at J, with 8 bases between. Full variable domain (remainder filled in from reference TRBV9 and TRBJ2-5): DSGVTQTPKHLITATGQRVTLRCSPRSGDLSVYWYQQSLDQGLQFLIQYYNGEERAKGNILERFSAQQFPDLHSELNLSSLELGDSALYFCASSVGRVETQYFGPGTRLLVL.

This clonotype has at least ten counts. CDR3 protein: CASRPQGNSNYGYTF. CDR3 sequence (DNA): TGCGCCAGCAGGCCCCAGGGGAACTCCAACTATGGCTACACCTTC. V usage is TRBV5-1 and J usage is TRBJ1-2, with a weak D call TRBD1 (6 bases). Trimming cost V 5 bases and J 2 bases, with 16 bases left between them. The CDR3 extends over 15 amino acids. Germline CDR1 and CDR2: SGHRS and YFSETQ.

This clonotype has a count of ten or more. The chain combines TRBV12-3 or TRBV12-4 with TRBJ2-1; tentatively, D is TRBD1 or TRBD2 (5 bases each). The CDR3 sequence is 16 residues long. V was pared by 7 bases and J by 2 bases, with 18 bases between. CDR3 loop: CASTQSLGTAYNEQFF. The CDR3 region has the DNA TGTGCCAGCACCCAATCCCTCGGGACGGCCTACAATGAGCAGTTCTTC.

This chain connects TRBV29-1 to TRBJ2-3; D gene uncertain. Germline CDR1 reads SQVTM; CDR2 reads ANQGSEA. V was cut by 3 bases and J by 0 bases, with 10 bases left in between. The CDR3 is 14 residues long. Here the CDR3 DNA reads TGCAGCGTTGACCCGACTGTGAGCACAGATACGCAGTATTTT. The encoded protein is CSVDPTVSTDTQYF.

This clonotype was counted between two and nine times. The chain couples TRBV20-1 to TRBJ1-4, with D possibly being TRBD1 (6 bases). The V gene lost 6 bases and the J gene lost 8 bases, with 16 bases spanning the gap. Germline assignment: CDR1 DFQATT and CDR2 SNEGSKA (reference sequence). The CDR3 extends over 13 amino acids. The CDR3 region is CSAKKGDHEKLFF. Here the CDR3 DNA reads TGCAGTGCCAAAAAGGGGGACCACGAAAAACTGTTTTTT.

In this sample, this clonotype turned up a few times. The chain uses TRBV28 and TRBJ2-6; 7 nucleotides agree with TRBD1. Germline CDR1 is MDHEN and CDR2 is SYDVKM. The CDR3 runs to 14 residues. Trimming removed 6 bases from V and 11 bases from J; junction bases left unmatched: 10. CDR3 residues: CASSLTGNAYVLTF. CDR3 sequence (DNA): TGTGCCAGCAGCCTGACAGGGAATGCATACGTCCTGACTTTC.

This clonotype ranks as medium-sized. The CDR3 region has the DNA TGTGCCAGCAGCCTCGGCCCTCCCGGGGCCTACGAGCAGTACTTC. This gives the protein CASSLGPPGAYEQYF. The gene calls are TRBV7-9 and TRBJ2-7; a possible D gene is TRBD2 (5 bases). Looked up from germline, CDR1 is SEHNR and CDR2 is FQNEAQ (reference sequence). The V end lost 5 bases, the J end lost 2 bases, and 16 bases lay between the germline ends. This CDR3 has 15 residues.